Below are 5 T cell receptor beta chains sequenced from a single sample in a study of graft-versus-host responses after intestinal transplantation. Here immunoSEQ multiplex PCR was the method, and the copy in TCRdb shows in-frame clones only, minus some. Of 20,000 or so clones detected, almost 85% appear once; the ten largest clones hold around 1.9%. The sample consisted of PBMCs, taken 14 days after transplant. The receptors come from a human patient who received an intestinal transplant, so some T cells may come from the graft donor.

The chain has TRBV5-1 and TRBJ1-1; the match to TRBD1 covers 9 bases. This CDR3 spans 16 amino acids. Germline values: CDR1 SGHRS, CDR2 YFSETQ. V gave up 1 base and J gave up 3 bases; unmatched junction bases: 7. CDR3 protein: CASSLMGQGVYTEAFF. For the CDR3, the DNA is TGCGCCAGCAGCTTGATGGGACAGGGAGTATACACTGAAGCTTTCTTT.

The chain couples TRBV6-6 to TRBJ2-5; D is uncertain. Germline assignment: CDR1 MNHNY and CDR2 SVGAGI (reference sequence). This CDR3 comprises 13 residues. The V and J ends lost 3 bases and 5 bases respectively, with 10 bases between them. The CDR3 is CASSYSRRETQYF. Here the CDR3 DNA reads TGTGCCAGCAGTTATTCCCGCCGGGAGACCCAGTACTTC.

V usage is TRBV6-5 and J usage is TRBJ2-1; TRBD2 might be the D (5 bases). Trimming shortened V by 5 bases and J by 1 base, and 12 bases separated the two germline ends. Germline CDR1 and CDR2: MNHEY and SVGAGI. The CDR3 is 15 amino acids. CDR3 loop: CASSRSGSSYNEQFF. The CDR3 region has the DNA TGTGCCAGCAGTAGGAGCGGATCGTCCTACAATGAGCAGTTCTTC.

For the CDR3, the DNA is TGCGCCAGCAGAAACGTCAGGGACAATGAGCAGTTCTTC. Translation gives CASRNVRDNEQFF. V is TRBV5-1 and J is TRBJ2-1; a weak D match, TRBD1 (5 bases). The CDR3 contains 13 residues. Germline CDR1 and CDR2: SGHRS and YFSETQ. V lost 5 bases and J lost 5, with 11 bases in between.

The chain has TRBV5-8 and TRBJ2-3; 7 bases are shared with TRBD2. V lost 0 bases to trimming and J lost 5 bases; unmatched junction nucleotides: 0. Germline CDR1 is SGHTS and CDR2 is YDEGEE. The CDR3 is 13 residues long. The CDR3 spells CASSLAGGDTQYF. As DNA, the CDR3 is TGTGCCAGCAGCTTGGCGGGAGGAGATACGCAGTATTTT.